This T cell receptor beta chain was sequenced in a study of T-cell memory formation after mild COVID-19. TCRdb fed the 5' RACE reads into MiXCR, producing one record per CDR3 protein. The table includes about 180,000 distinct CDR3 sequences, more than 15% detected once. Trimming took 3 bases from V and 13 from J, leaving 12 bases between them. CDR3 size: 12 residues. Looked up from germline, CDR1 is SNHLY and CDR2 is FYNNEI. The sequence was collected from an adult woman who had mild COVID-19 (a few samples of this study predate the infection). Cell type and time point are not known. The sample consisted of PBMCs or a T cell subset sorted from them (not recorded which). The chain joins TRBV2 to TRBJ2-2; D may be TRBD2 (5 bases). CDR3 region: CASSEDTEGLFF. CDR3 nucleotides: TGTGCCAGCAGTGAGGATACAGAGGGGCTGTTTTTT.